This T cell receptor beta chain was found in a study of T-cell reconstitution after alpha-beta-depleted transplantation in children. A TCRbeta library incorporating unique molecular identifiers was prepared. Each CDR3 protein gets one entry after TCRdb re-called the PCR reads with MiXCR. This sample has about 980,000 distinct CDR3 sequences; about 29% occur once, and the top ten carry under 30%. General study findings and limits: In patients about two months after transplant, alpha-beta T cells reportedly arose from several hundred expanded graft clones. Surviving recipient T cells and thymic progenitors accounted for the high day-60 TCRbeta diversity observed in some patients. The authors attributed T-cell counts and diversity one year after transplant mostly to newly produced T cells.

Details on this clonotype: As yet, its antigen is unknown.

Germline loops: CDR1 DFQATT, CDR2 SNEGSKA (reference sequence). V lost 6 bases to trimming and J lost 0 bases, with 15 bases between them. This CDR3 contains 14 residues. The J gene is TRBJ2-7, the V gene TRBV20-1; possibly TRBD2 for D (7 bases). The sequencing used PBMCs, mostly from graft donor cells, collected 360 days after TCRalphabeta/CD19-depleted stem cell transplant. The receptor comes from a boy in the first two years of life who had a stem cell transplant for SCID, so the T cells may come from the graft donor. The DNA of the CDR3 is TGCAGTGCCCGAGCGGGACAAGGCTCCTACGAGCAGTACTTC. It encodes CSARAGQGSYEQYF.